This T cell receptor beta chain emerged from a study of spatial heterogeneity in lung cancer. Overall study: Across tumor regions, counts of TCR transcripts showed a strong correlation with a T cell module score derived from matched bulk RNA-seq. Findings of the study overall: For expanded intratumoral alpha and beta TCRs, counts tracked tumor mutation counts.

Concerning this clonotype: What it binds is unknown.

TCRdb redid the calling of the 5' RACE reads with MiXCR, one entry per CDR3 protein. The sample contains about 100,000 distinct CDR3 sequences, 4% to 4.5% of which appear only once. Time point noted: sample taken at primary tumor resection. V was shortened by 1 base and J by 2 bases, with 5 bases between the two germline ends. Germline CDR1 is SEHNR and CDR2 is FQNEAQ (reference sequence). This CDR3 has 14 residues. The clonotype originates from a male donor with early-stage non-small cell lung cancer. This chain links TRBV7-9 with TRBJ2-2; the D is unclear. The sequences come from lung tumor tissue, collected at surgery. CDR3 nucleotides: TGTGCCAGCAGCTTAGACACCAACACCGGGGAGCTGTTTTTT. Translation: CASSLDTNTGELFF. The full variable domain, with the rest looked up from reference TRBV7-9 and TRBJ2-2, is DTGVSQNPRHKITKRGQNVTFRCDPISEHNRLYWYRQTLGQGPEFLTYFQNEAQLEKSRLLSDRFSAERPKGSFSTLEIQRTEQGDSAMYLCASSLDTNTGELFFGEGSRLTVL.